This T cell receptor (beta chain) was sequenced in a study of molecular identifiers for immune sequencing clone quantification. The CDR3 is made up of 14 amino acids. Trimming took 3 bases from V and 5 from J, leaving 10 bases between them. CDR1 and CDR2 from the germline V gene are MDHEN and SYDVKM. TCRdb re-derived calls from the PCR reads in MiXCR, one entry per CDR3 protein. The repertoire has over 100,000 distinct CDR3 sequences, under 40% of them found once; the top ten carry roughly 9.7%. The receptor's source is a human donor in good health. Some libraries in this study had Jurkat cell RNA spiked in. The sample was naive CD8+ T cells from blood, with Jurkat cell RNA spiked in. The subset is: FACS-sorted CD8+CD4-CCR7+CD45RA+ naive T cells. The gene calls are TRBV28 and TRBJ2-2; D is unclear. CDR3 coding DNA: TGTGCCAGCAGTTTTTGGTATGCAACCGGGGAGCTGTTTTTT. Amino acids: CASSFWYATGELFF.